These 2 T cell receptor beta chains were sequenced from one sample in a study of T cell repertoires in cytomegalovirus infection. TCRdb ran MiXCR on the reads and lists one entry per CDR3 protein. Among 550,000 to 850,000 distinct CDR3 sequences listed, around a third were seen once. These receptors are not linked to any known antigen. The material sequenced was cultured PBMCs, taken from culture after CMV antigen stimulation. These receptors all stem from a human donor in good health (CMV status not recorded). Some clones in this sample may be carry-over from other donors' samples.

V is TRBV12-3 or TRBV12-4 and J is TRBJ2-7; 8 nucleotides match TRBD1. V lost 6 bases, J lost 2 bases, and 12 bases stayed unmatched. The CDR3 totals 16 residues. The CDR3, as DNA: TGTGCCAGCAGCCGTCCCCCGGGACAGGTAACCTACGAGCAGTACTTC. This codes for CASSRPPGQVTYEQYF.

This clonotype was seen a handful of times. The chain employs TRBV20-1 and TRBJ1-5; D is ambiguous. Per the germline V gene, CDR1 is DFQATT and CDR2 is SNEGSKA (reference sequence). Trimming took off 7 bases at V and 6 bases at J, with 16 bases between the two ends. CDR3 length equals 13 residues. CDR3 DNA sequence: TGCAGTGTTTTACTTCCCGCGGGTCAGCCCCAGCATTTT. It specifies CSVLLPAGQPQHF.